This note documents a single T cell receptor (beta chain) sequence. The antigen remains unidentified. The CDR3 is 15 residues long. Germline V gene data show CDR1 as MDHEN and CDR2 as SYDVKM. Deletions cut 6 bases from V and 5 bases from J, with 19 bases between. The data derive from a study of T cell responses to AZD1222 COVID-19 vaccine. The repertoire was sequenced with immunoSEQ multiplex PCR; TCRdb's copy has only in-frame clones and lacks some. The sample consists of about 150,000 clones, roughly nine tenths of them appearing once. General study points: Receipt of two AZD1222 doses was followed by a rise in Spike-specific TCR breadth and depth. Only five to seven AZD1222 recipients were seropositive at baseline. With dominance at 160-218 and 743-854, vaccine-associated CD4 TCRs spanned spike.

The genes are TRBV28 and TRBJ1-1; D is unclear. The sample in question was peripheral blood, obtained on day 0 of AZD1222 vaccination. The source of this sequence is an adult in good health. CDR3 nucleotides: TGTGCCAGCAGGTCTATGGGCCAGATCAAAACTGAAGCTTTCTTT. Its protein product is CASRSMGQIKTEAFF.